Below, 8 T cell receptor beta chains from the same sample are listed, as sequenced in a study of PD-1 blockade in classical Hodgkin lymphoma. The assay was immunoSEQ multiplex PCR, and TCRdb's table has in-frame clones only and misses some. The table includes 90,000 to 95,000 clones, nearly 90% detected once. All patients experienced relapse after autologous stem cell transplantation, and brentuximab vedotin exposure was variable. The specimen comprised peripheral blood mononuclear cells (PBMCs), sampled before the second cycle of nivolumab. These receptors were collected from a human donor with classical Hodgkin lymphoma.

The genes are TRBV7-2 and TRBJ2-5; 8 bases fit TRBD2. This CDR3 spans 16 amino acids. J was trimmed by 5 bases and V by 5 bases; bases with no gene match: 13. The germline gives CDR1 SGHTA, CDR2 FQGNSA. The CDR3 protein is CASSLSGLVGGETQYF. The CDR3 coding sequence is TGTGCCAGCAGCCTATCGGGACTAGTGGGTGGGGAGACCCAGTACTTC.

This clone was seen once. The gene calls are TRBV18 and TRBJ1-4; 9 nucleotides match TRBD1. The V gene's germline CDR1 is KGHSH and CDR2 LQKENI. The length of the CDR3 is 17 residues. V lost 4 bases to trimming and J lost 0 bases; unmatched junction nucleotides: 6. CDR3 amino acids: CASSLTGGIATNEKLFF. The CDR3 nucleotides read TGTGCCAGCTCACTTACAGGGGGCATTGCAACTAATGAAAAACTGTTTTTT.

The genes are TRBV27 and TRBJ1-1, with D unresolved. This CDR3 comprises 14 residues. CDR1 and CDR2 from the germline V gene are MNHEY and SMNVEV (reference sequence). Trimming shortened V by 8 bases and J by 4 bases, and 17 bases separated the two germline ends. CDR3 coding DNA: TGTGCCAGCCAACCCTATTGGGTAGGCACTGAAGCTTTCTTT. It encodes CASQPYWVGTEAFF.

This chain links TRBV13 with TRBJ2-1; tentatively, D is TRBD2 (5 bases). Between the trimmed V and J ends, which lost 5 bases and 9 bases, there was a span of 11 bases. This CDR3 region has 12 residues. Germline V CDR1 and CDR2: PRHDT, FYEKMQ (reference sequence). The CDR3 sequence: CASSPLRGEQFF. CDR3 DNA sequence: TGTGCCAGCAGCCCTCTCCGGGGTGAGCAGTTCTTC.

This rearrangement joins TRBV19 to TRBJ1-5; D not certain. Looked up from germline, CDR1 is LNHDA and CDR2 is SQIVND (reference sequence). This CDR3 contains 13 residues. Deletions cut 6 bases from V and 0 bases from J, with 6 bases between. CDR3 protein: CASRTNSNQPQHF. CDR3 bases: TGTGCCAGTAGAACTAATAGCAATCAGCCCCAGCATTTT.

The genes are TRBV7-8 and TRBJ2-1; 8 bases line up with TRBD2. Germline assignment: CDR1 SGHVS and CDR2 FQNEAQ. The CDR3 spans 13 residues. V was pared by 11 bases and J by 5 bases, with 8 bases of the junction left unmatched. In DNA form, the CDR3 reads TGTGCCTCGGGGGGGCTAGCGGACAATGAGCAGTTCTTC. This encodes CASGGLADNEQFF.

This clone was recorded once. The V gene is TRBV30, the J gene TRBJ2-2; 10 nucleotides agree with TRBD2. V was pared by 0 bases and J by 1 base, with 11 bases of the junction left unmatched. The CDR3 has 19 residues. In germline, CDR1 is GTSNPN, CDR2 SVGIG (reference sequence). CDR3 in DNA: TGTGCCTGGAGTGTACGCGGACTAGCGGCAAGCCGGAACACCGGGGAGCTGTTTTTT. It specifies CAWSVRGLAASRNTGELFF.

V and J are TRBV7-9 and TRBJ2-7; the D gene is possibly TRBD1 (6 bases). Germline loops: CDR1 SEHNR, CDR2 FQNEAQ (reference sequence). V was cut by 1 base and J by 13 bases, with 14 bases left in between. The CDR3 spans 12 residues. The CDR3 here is CASSLDRGHPYF. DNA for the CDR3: TGTGCCAGCAGCTTAGACCGGGGACACCCCTACTTC.